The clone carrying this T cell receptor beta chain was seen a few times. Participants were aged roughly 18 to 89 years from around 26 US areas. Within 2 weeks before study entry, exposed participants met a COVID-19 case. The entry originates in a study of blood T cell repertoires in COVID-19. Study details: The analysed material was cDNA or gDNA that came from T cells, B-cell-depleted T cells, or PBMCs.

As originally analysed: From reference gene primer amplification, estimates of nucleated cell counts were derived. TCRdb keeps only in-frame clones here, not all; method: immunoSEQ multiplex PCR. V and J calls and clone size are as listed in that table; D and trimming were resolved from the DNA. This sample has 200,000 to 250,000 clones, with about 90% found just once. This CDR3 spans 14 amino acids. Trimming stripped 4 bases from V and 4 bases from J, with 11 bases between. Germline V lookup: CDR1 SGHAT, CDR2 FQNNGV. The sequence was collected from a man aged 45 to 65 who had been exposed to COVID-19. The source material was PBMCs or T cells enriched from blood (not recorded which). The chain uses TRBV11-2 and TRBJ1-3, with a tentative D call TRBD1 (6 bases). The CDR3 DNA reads TGTGCCAGCAGCTACAGGGTGTGGGGAAACACCATATATTTT. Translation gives CASSYRVWGNTIYF.